This T cell receptor beta chain was recorded in a study of T cell changes during pregnancy in multiple sclerosis. Profiled with immunoSEQ multiplex PCR; TCRdb holds only in-frame clones, not every one. The sample has some 99,000 clones; 93% are singletons. Looked up from germline, CDR1 is MDHEN and CDR2 is SYDVKM. This CDR3 spans 15 amino acids. Trimming at V came to 6 bases and at J to 5 bases, leaving 7 bases not matched to a gene. This chain links TRBV28 with TRBJ1-5; 10 nucleotides match TRBD1. The sample consisted of peripheral blood, taken after pregnancy. This TCR came from a female donor with multiple sclerosis, enrolled in a pregnancy study. The CDR3 coding sequence is TGTGCCAGCAGGGATTATGACAGGGGGCATCAGCCCCAGCATTTT. Translating gives CASRDYDRGHQPQHF.